This T cell receptor (beta chain) stems from a study of OX40 agonist ivuxolimab in advanced cancers. About the research overall: Partial responses were seen in three patients, one with hepatocellular carcinoma and two with cutaneous melanoma.

Study-level points and caveats: The study observed clonal expansion of CD4+ and CD8+ blood T cells by week 6 at 0.1 to 3.0 mg/kg. Clonal expansion among partial responders at 0.1-3.0 mg/kg ranked near the lowest.

Generated by immunoSEQ multiplex PCR, the TCRdb table keeps only in-frame clones and is missing some. The sample yields around 62,000 clones, approximately 86% seen once. Germline CDR1 SEHNR, CDR2 FQNEAQ (reference sequence). V was clipped by 3 bases and J by 8 bases, with 11 bases between them. The CDR3 contains 13 residues. Excluded were patients having autoimmune disease history or systemic immunosuppression. To note about this clone: No antigen is known for it.

The chain has TRBV7-9 and TRBJ2-1; unclear D gene. The material was CD4+ or CD8+ T cells sorted from blood, obtained in a trial of the OX40 agonist ivuxolimab. This TCR derives from an adult with an advanced solid tumor such as melanoma, head and neck, liver or kidney cancer. This chain's CDR3 is CASSLPPSDEQFF. The DNA of the CDR3 is TGTGCCAGCAGCTTGCCCCCAAGTGATGAGCAGTTCTTC.